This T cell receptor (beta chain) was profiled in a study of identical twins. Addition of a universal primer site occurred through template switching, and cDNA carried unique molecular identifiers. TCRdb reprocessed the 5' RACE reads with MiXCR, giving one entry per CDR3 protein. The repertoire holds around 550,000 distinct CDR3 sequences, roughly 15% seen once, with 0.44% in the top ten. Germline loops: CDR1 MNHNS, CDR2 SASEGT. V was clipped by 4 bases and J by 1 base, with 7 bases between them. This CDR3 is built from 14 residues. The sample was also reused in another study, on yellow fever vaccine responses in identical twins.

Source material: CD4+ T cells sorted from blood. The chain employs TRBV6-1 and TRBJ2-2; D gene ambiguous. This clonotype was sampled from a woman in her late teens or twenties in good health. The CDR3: CASSAPMNTGELFF. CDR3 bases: TGTGCCAGCAGTGCCCCTATGAACACCGGGGAGCTGTTTTTT.